This T cell receptor beta chain was retrieved from a study of beta chain features in type 1 diabetes. Every isolated RNA sample was fully reverse transcribed, so sequencing captured expressed TCRB transcripts. Assay: immunoSEQ multiplex PCR; the TCRdb copy retains only in-frame clones and omits some. Of roughly 500,000 clones detected, 30% appear once; the ten largest clones hold around 0.065%. Germline loops: CDR1 LNHDA, CDR2 SQIVND (reference sequence). This CDR3 is 15 amino acids long. Trimming shortened V by 4 bases and J by 3 bases, and 16 bases separated the two germline ends. The source is a man between 18 and 29 years old in good health. The V call is TRBV19, the J call TRBJ2-7; either TRBD1 or TRBD2 may supply D (6 bases each). The sequenced sample consisted of naive CD4+ T cells from blood. DNA of the CDR3: TGTGCCAGTAGTAGCGCCGGGAGAGGGGGCTACGAGCAGTACTTC. This sequence encodes CASSSAGRGGYEQYF.